This T cell receptor (beta chain) is from a study of T-cell memory formation after mild COVID-19. This CDR3 contains 15 residues. Germline CDR1 is LNHNV and CDR2 is YYDKDF (reference sequence). Trimming shortened V by 5 bases and J by 8 bases, and 21 bases separated the two germline ends. From the 5' RACE reads, TCRdb called clonotypes with MiXCR, one entry per CDR3 protein. The sample consists of fewer than 550,000 distinct CDR3 sequences, 20% of them appearing once. This clonotype was counted only a few times. Sequencing input: PBMCs or a T cell subset sorted from them (not recorded which). V is TRBV15 and J is TRBJ1-2; D is ambiguous. The receptor's source is an adult woman who had mild COVID-19 (a few samples of this study predate the infection). Cell type and time point are not known. The CDR3 is CATSASSVPTVGYTF. The CDR3 DNA sequence: TGTGCCACCAGCGCAAGTTCAGTGCCAACCGTCGGCTACACCTTC.